The 16 T cell receptor beta chains reported below all come from one sample, sequenced in a study of T cell changes during pregnancy in multiple sclerosis. TCRdb's copy holds only in-frame clones and misses some; the assay was immunoSEQ multiplex PCR. The sample yields 50,000 to 80,000 clones, 91% seen once. This sample comprised CD8+ T cells from peripheral blood mononuclear cells, obtained before pregnancy. All receptors derive from a female donor with multiple sclerosis, enrolled in a pregnancy study.

This clone showed up just once. V usage is TRBV29-1 and J usage is TRBJ2-5; TRBD1 matches 7 bases. The J segment lost 4 bases and the V segment lost 8 bases, leaving 1 base of the junction unmatched. The CDR3 has 10 residues. The germline V gene encodes CDR1 SQVTM and CDR2 ANQGSEA. The CDR3 DNA reads as TGCAGCACAGGGGTAGAGACCCAGTACTTC. Translating it yields CSTGVETQYF. The full variable domain, completed using reference TRBV29-1 and TRBJ2-5, is SAVISQKPSRDICQRGTSLTIQCQVDSQVTMMFWYRQQPGQSLTLIATANQGSEATYESGFVIDKFPISRPNLTFSTLTVSNMSPEDSSIYLCSTGVETQYFGPGTRLLVL.

V gene TRBV18 combines with J gene TRBJ2-2; possible D gene TRBD2, 7 bases. Trimming took 4 bases from V and 0 from J, leaving 12 bases between them. The length of the CDR3 is 16 residues. CDR1 is KGHSH and CDR2 is LQKENI in the germline V gene. The CDR3 DNA reads TGTGCCAGCTCACATCCGGGGGGCCCGAACACCGGGGAGCTGTTTTTT. Its translation is CASSHPGGPNTGELFF.

The chain couples TRBV9 to TRBJ1-1, with a possible D match to TRBD1 (6 bases). V lost 3 bases to trimming and J lost 1 base, with 13 bases between them. The CDR3 loop spans 15 amino acids. CDR1 and CDR2 (germline): SGDLS, YYNGEE. Here the CDR3 reads CASSATGNQNTEAFF. In DNA, the CDR3 is TGTGCCAGCAGCGCCACAGGGAACCAGAACACTGAAGCTTTCTTT.

The CDR3 DNA reads TGTGCCAGCAGTTTCAACACAGATACGCAGTATTTT. Translating gives CASSFNTDTQYF. The chain has TRBV27 and TRBJ2-3; D not resolved. V was cut by 3 bases and J by 2 bases, with 3 bases left in between. CDR1 and CDR2 from the germline V gene are MNHEY and SMNVEV (reference sequence). The CDR3 length is 12 residues.

The chain combines TRBV9 with TRBJ1-2; perhaps TRBD1 as D (6 bases). Trimming pared 0 bases from V and 4 bases from J, leaving 10 bases between. Germline-derived CDR1 and CDR2 are SGDLS and YYNGEE. The CDR3 is 14 residues long. Written as DNA, the CDR3 is TGTGCCAGCAGCGTAGCAGGGGCGTCCTATGGCTACACCTTC. Translated: CASSVAGASYGYTF.

This clone is a singleton in its sample. The rearrangement links TRBV10-3 to TRBJ2-7; possibly TRBD1 for D (6 bases). Germline V CDR1 and CDR2: ENHRY, SYGVKD. The CDR3 totals 13 residues. V was trimmed by 10 bases and J by 0 bases, leaving 13 bases between them. CDR3 bases: TGTGCCACAACTAGGGACACCTCCTACGAGCAGTACTTC. Residues: CATTRDTSYEQYF.

The rearrangement links TRBV4-1 to TRBJ1-4; TRBD1 is a possible D gene (5 bases). CDR1 and CDR2 (germline): MGHRA, YSYEKL. Trimming shortened V by 1 base and J by 0 bases, and 12 bases separated the two germline ends. The CDR3 runs 17 residues. CDR3 residues: CASSQAISGATNEKLFF. For the CDR3, the DNA is TGCGCCAGCAGCCAAGCAATCTCGGGGGCAACTAATGAAAAACTGTTTTTT.

The rearrangement joins TRBV7-3 to TRBJ2-3, with 7 bases identical to TRBD2. Losses at the gene ends were 4 bases for V and 2 bases for J; bases not matched to a gene: 6. From germline, CDR1 is SGHTA and CDR2 FQGTGA. The CDR3 consists of 15 residues. The CDR3 here is CASSSTGTNTDTQYF. The CDR3 coding sequence is TGTGCCAGCAGCTCCACCGGGACTAACACAGATACGCAGTATTTT.

This sequence joins TRBV7-8 and TRBJ2-3; 7 nucleotides match TRBD1. The germline CDR1 and CDR2 sequences are SGHVS and FQNEAQ. The CDR3 loop spans 19 amino acids. V was pared by 3 bases and J by 2 bases, with 17 bases of the junction left unmatched. The CDR3 DNA reads as TGTGCCAGCAGCTTGACTATGATCGGGACAGATTGGTCCACAGATACGCAGTATTTT. Translation gives CASSLTMIGTDWSTDTQYF.

CDR3 loop: CSGHRVGTEAFF. CDR3 in DNA: TGCAGCGGACACAGGGTAGGCACTGAAGCTTTCTTT. The chain links TRBV29-1 to TRBJ1-1, with D possibly being TRBD1 (6 bases). Germline CDR1 SQVTM, CDR2 ANQGSEA. Trimming shortened V by 7 bases and J by 4 bases, and 13 bases separated the two germline ends. The CDR3 length is 12 residues.

The chain carries TRBV9 and TRBJ2-2, with 9 bases lining up with TRBD1. The CDR3 runs to 16 residues. The trim removed 3 bases at V and 7 bases at J, leaving 10 bases unmatched. Germline V gene lookup returns CDR1 SGDLS and CDR2 YYNGEE. In DNA, the CDR3 is TGTGCCAGCAGCGGGACCGGGACAGGGTTGGACGGGGAGCTGTTTTTT. It specifies CASSGTGTGLDGELFF.

The chain joins TRBV29-1 to TRBJ1-2, with TRBD1 matching over 9 bases. Trimming took 1 base from V and 4 from J; bases not matched to a gene: 13. Looked up from germline, CDR1 is SQVTM and CDR2 is ANQGSEA. This CDR3 has 17 residues. The CDR3 sequence is CSVEGPQGTGPVYGYTF. The DNA of the CDR3 is TGCAGCGTTGAAGGGCCCCAAGGGACAGGGCCTGTCTATGGCTACACCTTC.

The V and J genes are TRBV6-6 and TRBJ2-7, with D uncertain. The CDR3 is 12 amino acids. Germline loops: CDR1 MNHNY, CDR2 SVGAGI (reference sequence). The ends were cut back, 0 bases at V and 3 bases at J, with 3 bases in the middle. For the CDR3, the DNA is TGTGCCAGCAGTTACTCCCTCTACGAGCAGTACTTC. This encodes CASSYSLYEQYF.

This rearrangement joins TRBV21-1 to TRBJ2-7; the table gives TRBD1 as D, unverified against the DNA. TRBV21-1 is marked as a pseudogene. The CDR3 is 16 amino acids. CDR3 in DNA: TGTGCCAGCAGAAACCACGGACAGGTTTACTCCTACGAGCAGTACTTC. This encodes CASRNHGQVYSYEQYF.

This sequence joins TRBV6-5 and TRBJ1-2; no clear D gene. Looked up from germline, CDR1 is MNHEY and CDR2 is SVGAGI. This CDR3 contains 13 residues. Trimming cost V 0 bases and J 8 bases, with 10 bases left between them. CDR3 bases: TGTGCCAGCAGTTACTCGAGGGATTGGGGCTACACCTTC. This sequence encodes CASSYSRDWGYTF.

The chain joins TRBV18 to TRBJ2-7; weak D call: TRBD2 (6 bases). Germline assignment: CDR1 KGHSH and CDR2 LQKENI. This CDR3 region has 17 residues. V lost 0 bases to trimming and J lost 1 base, with 16 bases between them. Here the CDR3 reads CASSPPLPPRGSYEQYF. In DNA form, the CDR3 reads TGTGCCAGCTCACCACCGTTGCCACCCCGGGGGTCCTACGAGCAGTACTTC.